Each of the 29 T cell receptor beta chains below was sequenced from the same sample in a study of early T cells in non-severe SARS-CoV-2 infection. TCRdb reprocessed the 5' RACE reads with MiXCR, giving one entry per CDR3 protein. The sample gives fewer than 100,000 distinct CDR3 sequences, about a sixth of which show up once; roughly 2.7% is in the top ten. Sequenced: whole blood. The receptors here all came from an adult who was a healthcare worker with PCR-confirmed SARS-CoV-2 infection or an uninfected control (not recorded which).

This rearrangement joins TRBV28 to TRBJ1-2; no reliable D call. Germline V CDR1 and CDR2: MDHEN, SYDVKM. Deletions cut 3 bases from V and 10 bases from J, with 9 bases between. The CDR3 length is 11 residues. The chain's CDR3 is CASSLEGVYTF. The CDR3, as DNA: TGTGCCAGCAGTTTGGAGGGCGTCTACACCTTC.

This chain links TRBV18 with TRBJ1-1; no definite D call. The germline CDR1 and CDR2 sequences are KGHSH and LQKENI. The CDR3 has 14 residues. Trimming removed 5 bases at V and 1 base at J, with 11 bases between. This CDR3 is CASSASTPNTEAFF. The CDR3 DNA follows: TGTGCCAGCTCAGCATCAACACCGAACACTGAAGCTTTCTTT.

This chain joins TRBV10-1 and TRBJ2-7; D may be TRBD2 (6 bases). This CDR3 has 14 residues. The V end was cut by 0 bases, the J end by 2 bases, with 8 bases between. CDR1 and CDR2 from the germline V gene are WNHNN and SYGVQD (reference sequence). In DNA form, the CDR3 reads TGCGCCAGCAGTGAGTCGGGACTTGCCTACGAGCAGTACTTC. This gives the protein CASSESGLAYEQYF.

The gene calls are TRBV7-6 and TRBJ2-3; D call uncertain. In germline, CDR1 is SGHVS, CDR2 FNYEAQ. Trimming took 4 bases from V and 6 from J, leaving 8 bases between them. This CDR3 comprises 12 residues. CDR3 nucleotide sequence: TGTGCCAGCAGCTCCCTTGAGGATACGCAGTATTTT. It codes for CASSSLEDTQYF.

The CDR3 bases are TGTGCCAGCAGCCAACCGGACGGGCAGAATTCACCCCTCCACTTT. Its protein product is CASSQPDGQNSPLHF. V usage is TRBV28 and J usage is TRBJ1-6; no reliable D call. Germline CDR1 and CDR2: MDHEN and SYDVKM. The CDR3 extends over 15 amino acids. V gave up 6 bases and J gave up 7 bases, with 16 bases separating them.

This clonotype has just a few counts. V is TRBV9 and J is TRBJ2-1; no clear D gene. V lost 0 bases and J 0 bases, leaving 13 bases between the germline ends. CDR1 is SGDLS, CDR2 YYNGEE, per germline. The CDR3 consists of 17 residues. The DNA for the CDR3 is TGTGCCAGCAGCGTAGAGGGTGACTTGATCTCCTACAATGAGCAGTTCTTC. Its protein is CASSVEGDLISYNEQFF.

This clonotype was recorded at least ten times. The genes are TRBV28 and TRBJ2-7; 7 bases agree with TRBD2. There are 12 residues in the CDR3. The junction had 0 bases not matched to a gene; V was cut back by 4 bases and J by 3 bases. Germline V CDR1 and CDR2: MDHEN, SYDVKM. Here the CDR3 reads CASSSGGYEQYF. CDR3 coding DNA: TGTGCCAGCAGTTCGGGGGGCTACGAGCAGTACTTC. Supplemented by reference TRBV28 and TRBJ2-7, the full variable domain reads DVKVTQSSRYLVKRTGEKVFLECVQDMDHENMFWYRQDPGLGLRLIYFSYDVKMKEKGDIPEGYSVSREKKERFSLILESASTNQTSMYLCASSSGGYEQYFGPGTRLTVT.

A few counts support this clonotype. The chain links TRBV27 to TRBJ2-3; 10 bases line up with TRBD2. The V segment lost 6 bases and the J segment 4 bases; nucleotides outside the gene matches: 13. CDR3 length equals 17 residues. CDR1 and CDR2 (germline): MNHEY, SMNVEV (reference sequence). The CDR3 region has the DNA TGTGCCAGCAGGCCGAATCTTAGCGGGGGGAACGCAGATACGCAGTATTTT. This codes for CASRPNLSGGNADTQYF.

The chain carries TRBV25-1 and TRBJ1-2; TRBD1 is a possible D gene (5 bases). The CDR3 runs to 14 residues. CDR1 and CDR2 (germline): MGHDK, SYGVNS. Trimming shortened V by 6 bases and J by 1 base, and 12 bases separated the two germline ends. CDR3 bases: TGTGCCAGCAGACAATCGGGGGATAACTATGGCTACACCTTC. Encoded protein: CASRQSGDNYGYTF.

The sample holds many counts of this clonotype. V gene TRBV5-6 combines with J gene TRBJ2-2, with D tentatively TRBD2 (5 bases). The germline V and J ends were trimmed by 0 bases and 7 bases, with 13 bases remaining between them. Germline values: CDR1 SGHDT, CDR2 YYEEEE. The CDR3 totals 15 residues. CDR3 amino acids: CASSLALGVFGELFF. The CDR3 coding sequence is TGTGCCAGCAGCTTGGCGCTCGGGGTTTTCGGGGAGCTGTTTTTT.

Only a few counts were recorded for this clonotype. The chain joins TRBV7-9 to TRBJ1-2; no definite D call. The CDR3 is made up of 12 amino acids. V lost 4 bases, J lost 9 bases, and 12 bases lay in between. The germline V gene encodes CDR1 SEHNR and CDR2 FQNEAQ (reference sequence). The CDR3, as DNA: TGTGCCAGCAGCTCCGCTGAGAGAAGCTACACCTTC. It yields the protein CASSSAERSYTF.

The V and J genes are TRBV7-6 and TRBJ1-4, with 11 bases matching TRBD1. CDR3 length: 14 amino acids. CDR1 is SGHVS, CDR2 FNYEAQ, per germline. With 5 bases clipped from V and 6 bases from J, the junction kept 2 bases outside the gene matches. CDR3: CASSPGQGDEKLFF. DNA of the CDR3: TGTGCCAGCAGCCCGGGACAGGGGGATGAAAAACTGTTTTTT.

This clonotype was seen ten or more times. The chain uses TRBV11-3 and TRBJ1-3, with D perhaps matching TRBD1 (5 bases). The germline V gene encodes CDR1 SGHNT and CDR2 YENEEA. V was shortened by 2 bases and J by 2 bases, with 10 bases between the two germline ends. The CDR3 is 15 amino acids. The CDR3 sequence: CASSLLTGPGNTIYF. The DNA for the CDR3 is TGTGCCAGCAGCTTACTTACAGGACCTGGAAACACCATATATTTT.

The chain couples TRBV10-3 to TRBJ1-6; the D is unclear. Germline CDR1 ENHRY, CDR2 SYGVKD. This CDR3 comprises 13 residues. The germline V and J ends were trimmed by 3 bases and 10 bases, with 10 bases remaining between them. In nucleotides, the CDR3 is TGTGCCATCAGTGAAGGTGGTAGCTCACCCCTCCACTTT. It specifies CAISEGGSSPLHF.

The chain recombines TRBV6-5 with TRBJ2-7; D not certain. CDR1 and CDR2 (germline): MNHEY, SVGAGI. The CDR3 is 11 residues long. V dropped 7 bases and J dropped 2 bases, with 6 bases sitting between them. CDR3: CASTGTYEQYF. CDR3 DNA sequence: TGTGCCAGCACCGGAACCTACGAGCAGTACTTC.

The J gene is TRBJ1-5, the V gene TRBV20-1; tentatively, D is TRBD1 (5 bases). V lost 0 bases and J lost 2, with 14 bases in between. The germline V gene has CDR1 DFQATT and CDR2 SNEGSKA (reference sequence). The CDR3 contains 16 residues. The CDR3 sequence is CSARDSGGSGNQPQHF. DNA for the CDR3: TGCAGTGCTAGAGATTCGGGGGGAAGCGGCAATCAGCCCCAGCATTTT.

The chain combines TRBV7-9 with TRBJ2-7, with 8 bases lining up with TRBD1. The V gene's germline CDR1 is SEHNR and CDR2 FQNEAQ (reference sequence). Germline trimming cut 3 bases from V and 2 bases from J; bases unmatched to any gene: 6. This CDR3 spans 15 amino acids. The CDR3 here is CASSFTDRGPYEQYF. The DNA for the CDR3 is TGTGCCAGCAGCTTTACCGACAGGGGTCCCTACGAGCAGTACTTC.

J is TRBJ1-2 and V is TRBV2, with 8 positions matching TRBD1. V was pared by 5 bases and J by 4 bases, with 3 bases of the junction left unmatched. The length of the CDR3 is 13 residues. In germline, CDR1 is SNHLY, CDR2 FYNNEI. The CDR3 sequence: CASSQTGGYGYTF. The DNA for the CDR3 is TGTGCCAGCAGTCAAACAGGGGGCTATGGCTACACCTTC.

Ten or more counts support this clonotype. V and J are TRBV10-3 and TRBJ1-2; D call uncertain. V dropped 7 bases and J dropped 0 bases, with 15 bases sitting between them. The CDR3 covers 15 residues. CDR1 is ENHRY and CDR2 is SYGVKD in the germline V gene. CDR3 DNA sequence: TGTGCCATCAACCCCTCAGGCGGATCTAACTATGGCTACACCTTC. It is translated as CAINPSGGSNYGYTF.

Only a few counts were recorded for this clonotype. The chain has TRBV5-1 and TRBJ1-1; the D is unclear. The CDR3 runs to 12 residues. Germline V gene lookup returns CDR1 SGHRS and CDR2 YFSETQ. V was cut by 0 bases and J by 4 bases, with 4 bases left in between. The chain's CDR3 is CASSLDGTEAFF. The CDR3 DNA follows: TGCGCCAGCAGCTTGGATGGCACTGAAGCTTTCTTT.

The chain is built from TRBV29-1 and TRBJ1-1, with unresolved D. Per germline, CDR1 SQVTM and CDR2 ANQGSEA. Trimming removed 4 bases at V and 1 base at J, with 7 bases between. The CDR3 contains 12 residues. The CDR3 bases are TGCAGCGTTGTGAAGAAGAACACTGAAGCTTTCTTT. Residues: CSVVKKNTEAFF. Complete variable domain (other parts from reference TRBV29-1 and TRBJ1-1): SAVISQKPSRDICQRGTSLTIQCQVDSQVTMMFWYRQQPGQSLTLIATANQGSEATYESGFVIDKFPISRPNLTFSTLTVSNMSPEDSSIYLCSVVKKNTEAFFGQGTRLTVV.

The J gene is TRBJ1-6, the V gene TRBV12-3 or TRBV12-4; 7 bases fit TRBD1. The trim removed 3 bases at V and 5 bases at J, leaving 4 bases unmatched. The CDR3 spans 15 residues. CDR3 protein: CASSLGQGDNSPLHF. The CDR3 DNA reads as TGTGCCAGCAGTTTGGGCCAGGGGGATAATTCACCCCTCCACTTT.

The CDR3 spells CASSWGNPGEQYF. In DNA form, the CDR3 reads TGTGCCAGCAGCTGGGGGAACCCCGGGGAGCAGTACTTC. The chain uses TRBV11-2 and TRBJ2-7, with D perhaps assigned TRBD1 or TRBD2 (5 bases each). V was trimmed by 4 bases and J by 7 bases, leaving 14 bases between them. The CDR3 has 13 residues. The germline V gene encodes CDR1 SGHAT and CDR2 FQNNGV.

This clonotype was seen a handful of times. CDR3 in amino acids: CAAGTSGRGEQFF. As DNA, the CDR3 is TGTGCCGCCGGGACTAGCGGGAGAGGTGAGCAGTTCTTC. This sequence joins TRBV24-1 and TRBJ2-1; the match to TRBD2 covers 14 bases. V was pared by 12 bases and J by 9 bases, with 6 bases of the junction left unmatched. CDR3 length: 13 residues. Germline CDR1 and CDR2: KGHDR and SFDVKD.

This clonotype was picked up one time. The chain is built from TRBV18 and TRBJ1-1; D ambiguous. The CDR3 is made up of 12 amino acids. CDR1 and CDR2 from the germline V gene are KGHSH and LQKENI. Trimming took off 6 bases at V and 2 bases at J, with 7 bases between the two ends. CDR3 protein: CASSPANTEAFF. CDR3 in DNA: TGTGCCAGCTCGCCAGCTAACACTGAAGCTTTCTTT.

The V and J genes are TRBV9 and TRBJ1-2; 9 bases fit TRBD1. This CDR3 spans 15 amino acids. Trimming took 3 bases from V and 0 from J; bases not matched to a gene: 3. Germline CDR1 is SGDLS and CDR2 is YYNGEE. The CDR3: CASSGRDRANYGYTF. In DNA form, the CDR3 reads TGTGCCAGCAGCGGACGGGACAGGGCTAACTATGGCTACACCTTC.

This clonotype came up a few times. This sequence joins TRBV20-1 and TRBJ2-7; TRBD1 matches at 10 bases. CDR1 is DFQATT, CDR2 SNEGSKA, per germline (reference sequence). The J segment lost 3 bases and the V segment lost 0 bases, leaving 5 bases of the junction unmatched. The CDR3 is made up of 15 amino acids. CDR3 DNA: TGCAGTGCTAGAGACCGGACAGGGGGAGGCTACGAGCAGTACTTC. Its translation is CSARDRTGGGYEQYF.

CDR3: CSARPYRTGGKDSNQPQHF. CDR3 coding DNA: TGCAGTGCTAGGCCCTATCGGACAGGGGGTAAGGATAGCAATCAGCCCCAGCATTTT. The V call is TRBV20-1, the J call TRBJ1-5; the match to TRBD1 covers 10 bases. V dropped 3 bases and J dropped 0; count of bases not matched to a gene: 14. The length of the CDR3 is 19 residues. Germline CDR1 is DFQATT and CDR2 is SNEGSKA (reference sequence).

This clonotype showed up many times. The gene calls are TRBV28 and TRBJ1-1; D ambiguous. The CDR3 is made up of 16 amino acids. CDR1 and CDR2 (germline): MDHEN, SYDVKM. The ends were cut back, 5 bases at V and 4 bases at J, with 20 bases in the middle. The CDR3 sequence is CASSPPGIQRGTEAFF. In DNA, the CDR3 is TGTGCCAGCAGTCCGCCGGGCATTCAGCGTGGCACTGAAGCTTTCTTT.